This TCR beta chain was observed in a study of radiotherapy plus CTLA-4 blockade in lung cancer. Measured with immunoSEQ multiplex PCR; TCRdb has only the in-frame clones, and not every one. The table has 45,000 to 55,000 clones, approximately 76% seen once. CDR1 and CDR2 from the germline V gene are SNHLY and FYNNEI. The CDR3 has 14 residues. Unmatched junction bases numbered 3, after V lost 7 bases and J lost 5 bases. This sequence originates from a human donor with non-small cell lung cancer who had stable disease on radiotherapy plus ipilimumab. The rearrangement joins TRBV2 to TRBJ2-2, with TRBD1 identical over 11 bases. Sample: peripheral blood, taken from a patient treated with radiotherapy plus ipilimumab. The CDR3 DNA is TGTGCCAGCACACGGGACAGGGGGACCGGGGAGCTGTTTTTT. Its translation: CASTRDRGTGELFF.